This T cell receptor (beta chain) appears in the sequencing data of a study of blood T cell repertoires in COVID-19. While infection was still active, Seattle patients were enrolled and then followed longitudinally. The CDR3 has 13 amino acids. Trimming shortened V by 11 bases and J by 1 base, and 12 bases separated the two germline ends. In the study's own analysis: Amplification with reference gene primers provided the estimates of nucleated cell counts. Assay: immunoSEQ multiplex PCR; the TCRdb copy retains only in-frame clones and omits some. V, J and clone size are taken as reported in that table, and D and trimming were inferred from the DNA itself. The sample contains 210,000 or so clones, about 87% of which appear only once.

The TCR comes from a man aged 25-40 years with COVID-19, enrolled during active disease. The chain combines TRBV12-3 or TRBV12-4 with TRBJ1-5, with D hard to call. The sample was peripheral blood. The CDR3 nucleotides are TGTGCCTCTTGCGTCAGGAGCAATCAGCCCCAGCATTTT. It encodes CASCVRSNQPQHF.